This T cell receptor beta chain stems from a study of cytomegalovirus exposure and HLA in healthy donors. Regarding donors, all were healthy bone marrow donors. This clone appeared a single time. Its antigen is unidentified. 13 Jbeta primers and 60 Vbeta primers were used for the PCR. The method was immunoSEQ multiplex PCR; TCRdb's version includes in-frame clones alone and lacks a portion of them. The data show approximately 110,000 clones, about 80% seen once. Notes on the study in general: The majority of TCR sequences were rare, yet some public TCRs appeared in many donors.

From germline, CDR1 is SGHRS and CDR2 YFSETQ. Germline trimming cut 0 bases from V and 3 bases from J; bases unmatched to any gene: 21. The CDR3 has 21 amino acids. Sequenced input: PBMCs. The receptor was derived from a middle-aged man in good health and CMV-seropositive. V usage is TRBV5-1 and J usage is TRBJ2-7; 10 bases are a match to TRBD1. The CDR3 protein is CASSLAGGQGLETRARYEQYF. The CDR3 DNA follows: TGCGCCAGCAGCTTGGCCGGGGGACAGGGGCTTGAAACCAGGGCCCGCTACGAGCAGTACTTC.